This TCR beta chain stems from a study of blood T cell repertoires in COVID-19. Study information: Sites in the United States, Italy and Spain provided acute and convalescent COVID-19 samples. Sources were T cells, B-cell-depleted T cells, or PBMCs; the material itself was cDNA or gDNA.

The junction had 7 bases not matched to a gene; V was cut back by 6 bases and J by 0 bases. The CDR3 runs to 15 residues. Germline CDR1 LGHDT, CDR2 YNNKEL (reference sequence). Authors' processing steps: Reference gene primer amplification in the assay estimated nucleated cell counts. Produced via immunoSEQ multiplex PCR; TCRdb's table is partial and in-frame only. From that table come the V and J calls and clone size; the DNA was used to work out D and trimming. The table has fewer than 45,000 clones, 80% to 85% seen once. Material: peripheral blood. This TCR was sampled from a man between 60 and 75 years old with COVID-19, enrolled during active disease. The rearrangement links TRBV3-1 (or the pseudogene TRBV3-2) to TRBJ2-7; 8 bases agree with TRBD2. The CDR3 bases are TGTGCCAGCAGGCAGAGCGGGAGAAGCTCCTACGAGCAGTACTTC. This encodes CASRQSGRSSYEQYF.